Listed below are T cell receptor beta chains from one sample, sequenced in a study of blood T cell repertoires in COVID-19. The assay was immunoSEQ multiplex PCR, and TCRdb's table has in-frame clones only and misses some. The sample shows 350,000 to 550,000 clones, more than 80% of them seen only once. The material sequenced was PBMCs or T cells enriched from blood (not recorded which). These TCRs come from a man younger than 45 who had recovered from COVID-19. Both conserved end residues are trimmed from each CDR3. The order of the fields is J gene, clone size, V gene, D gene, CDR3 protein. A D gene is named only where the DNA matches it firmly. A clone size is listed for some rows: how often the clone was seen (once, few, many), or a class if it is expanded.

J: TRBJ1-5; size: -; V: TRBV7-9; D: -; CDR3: ASSLGEKYQPQH
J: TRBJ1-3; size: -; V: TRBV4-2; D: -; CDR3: ASSPSLGNTIY
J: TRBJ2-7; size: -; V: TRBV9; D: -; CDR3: ASSPSGFSYEQY
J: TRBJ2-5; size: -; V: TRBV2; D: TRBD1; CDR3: ASSLGQGRETQY
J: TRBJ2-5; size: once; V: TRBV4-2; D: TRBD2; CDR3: ASSQGIAGGQGETQY
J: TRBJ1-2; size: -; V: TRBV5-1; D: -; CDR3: ASSLEASGEELGYT
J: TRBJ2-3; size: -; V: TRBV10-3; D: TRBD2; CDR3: AISDPPGREAQY
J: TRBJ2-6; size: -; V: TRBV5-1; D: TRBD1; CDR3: ASSMGQPSSGANVLT
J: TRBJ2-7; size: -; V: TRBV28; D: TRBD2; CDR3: ASSFSGTYYEQY
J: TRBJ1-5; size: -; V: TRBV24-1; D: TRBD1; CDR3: ATSDSATGVGQPQH
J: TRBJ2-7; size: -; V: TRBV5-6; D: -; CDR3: ASSLGHRNYEQY
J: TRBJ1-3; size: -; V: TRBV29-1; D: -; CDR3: SVQTPGSGNTIY
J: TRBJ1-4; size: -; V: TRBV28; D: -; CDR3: ASSLDSPSTNEKLF
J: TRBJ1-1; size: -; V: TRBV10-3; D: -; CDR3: AISVGDTLNTEAF
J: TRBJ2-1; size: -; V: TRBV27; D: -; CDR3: ASSLGTLGNNEQF
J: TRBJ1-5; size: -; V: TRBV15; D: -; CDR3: ATSSRVAQPQH
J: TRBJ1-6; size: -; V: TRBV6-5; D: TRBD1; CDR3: ASSSDRASYNSPLH
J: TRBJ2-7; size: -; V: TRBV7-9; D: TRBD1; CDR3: ASSLVGGRASYEQY
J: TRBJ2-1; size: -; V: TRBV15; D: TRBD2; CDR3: ATSRDRLAGGEQF
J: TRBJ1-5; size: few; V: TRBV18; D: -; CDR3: ASSPGGGYQPQH
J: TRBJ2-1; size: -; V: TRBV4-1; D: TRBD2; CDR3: ASREREASLEQF
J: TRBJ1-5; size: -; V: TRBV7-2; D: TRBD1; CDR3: ASSPWDRAQPQH
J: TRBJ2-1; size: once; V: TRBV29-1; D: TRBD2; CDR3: SLAEKAYNEQF
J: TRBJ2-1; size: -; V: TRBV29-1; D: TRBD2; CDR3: SVWAGVEQF
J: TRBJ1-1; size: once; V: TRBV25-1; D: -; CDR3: ASSELDRKNTEAF
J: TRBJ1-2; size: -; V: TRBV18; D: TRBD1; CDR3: ASSPPQGALGYT
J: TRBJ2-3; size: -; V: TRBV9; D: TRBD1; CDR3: ASTLTGDTDTQY
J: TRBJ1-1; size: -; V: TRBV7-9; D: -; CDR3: ASSLVRGGRTEAF
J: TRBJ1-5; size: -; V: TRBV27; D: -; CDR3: ASSLKGHLLYSNQPQH
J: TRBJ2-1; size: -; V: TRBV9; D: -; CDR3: ASSPESVSYNEQF
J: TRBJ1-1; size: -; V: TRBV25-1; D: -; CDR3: ASSDPGGADTEAF
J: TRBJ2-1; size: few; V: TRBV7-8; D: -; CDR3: ASSLGQGIYNEQF
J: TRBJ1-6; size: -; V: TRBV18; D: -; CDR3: ASSSDRSYNSPLH
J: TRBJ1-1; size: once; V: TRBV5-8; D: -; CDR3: ASSWRDLGNTEAF
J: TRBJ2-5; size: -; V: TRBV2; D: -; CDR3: ASKIWSTGETQY
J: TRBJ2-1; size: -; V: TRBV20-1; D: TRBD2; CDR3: SASVSAGGGSYNEQF
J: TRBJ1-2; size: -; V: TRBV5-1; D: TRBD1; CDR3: ASSSGQGATTYGYT
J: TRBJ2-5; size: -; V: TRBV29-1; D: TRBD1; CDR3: SSRGSGETQY
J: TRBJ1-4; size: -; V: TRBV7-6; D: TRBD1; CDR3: ASSFAGTGSREKLF
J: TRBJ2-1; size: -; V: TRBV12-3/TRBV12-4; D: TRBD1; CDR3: ASTTDRVDEQF
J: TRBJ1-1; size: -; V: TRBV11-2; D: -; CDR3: ASSSGQLNTEAF
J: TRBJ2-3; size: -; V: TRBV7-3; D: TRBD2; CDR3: ASSPTSGRGGTQY